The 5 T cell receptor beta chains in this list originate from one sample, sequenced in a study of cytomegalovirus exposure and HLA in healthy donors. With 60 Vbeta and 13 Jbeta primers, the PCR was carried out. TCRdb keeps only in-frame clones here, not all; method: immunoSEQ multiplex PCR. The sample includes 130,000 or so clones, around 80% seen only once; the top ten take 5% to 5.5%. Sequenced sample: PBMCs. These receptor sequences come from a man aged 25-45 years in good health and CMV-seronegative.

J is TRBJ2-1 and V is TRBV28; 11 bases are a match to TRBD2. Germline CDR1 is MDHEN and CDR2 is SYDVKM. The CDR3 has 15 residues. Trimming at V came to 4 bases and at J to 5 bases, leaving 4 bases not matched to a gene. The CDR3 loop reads CASSSTSGADNEQFF. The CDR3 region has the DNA TGTGCCAGCAGTTCGACTAGCGGGGCAGACAATGAGCAGTTCTTC.

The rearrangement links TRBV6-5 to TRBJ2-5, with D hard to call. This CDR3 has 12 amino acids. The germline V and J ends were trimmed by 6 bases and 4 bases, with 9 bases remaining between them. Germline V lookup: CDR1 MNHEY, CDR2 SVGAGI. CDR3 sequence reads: CASRDYGETQYF. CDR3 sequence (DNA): TGTGCCAGCAGAGATTACGGAGAGACCCAGTACTTC.

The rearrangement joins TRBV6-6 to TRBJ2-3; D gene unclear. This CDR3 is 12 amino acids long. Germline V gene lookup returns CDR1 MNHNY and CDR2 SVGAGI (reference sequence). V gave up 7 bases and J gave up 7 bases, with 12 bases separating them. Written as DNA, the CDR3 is TGTGCCAGCACTCCGACTTTCCATACGCAGTATTTT. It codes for CASTPTFHTQYF.

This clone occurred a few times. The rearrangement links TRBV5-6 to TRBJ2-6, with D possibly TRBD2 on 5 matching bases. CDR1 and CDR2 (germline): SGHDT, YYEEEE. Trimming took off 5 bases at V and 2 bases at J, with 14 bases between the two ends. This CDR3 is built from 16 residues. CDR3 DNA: TGTGCCAGCAGTCCAGGACGAGGGACTGGGGCCAACGTCCTGACTTTC. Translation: CASSPGRGTGANVLTF.

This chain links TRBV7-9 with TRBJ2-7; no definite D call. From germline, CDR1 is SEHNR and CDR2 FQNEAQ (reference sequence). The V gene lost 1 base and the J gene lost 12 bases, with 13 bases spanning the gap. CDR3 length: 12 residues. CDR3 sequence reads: CASSLDPTALYF. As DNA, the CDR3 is TGTGCCAGCAGCTTAGACCCCACAGCTCTGTACTTC.